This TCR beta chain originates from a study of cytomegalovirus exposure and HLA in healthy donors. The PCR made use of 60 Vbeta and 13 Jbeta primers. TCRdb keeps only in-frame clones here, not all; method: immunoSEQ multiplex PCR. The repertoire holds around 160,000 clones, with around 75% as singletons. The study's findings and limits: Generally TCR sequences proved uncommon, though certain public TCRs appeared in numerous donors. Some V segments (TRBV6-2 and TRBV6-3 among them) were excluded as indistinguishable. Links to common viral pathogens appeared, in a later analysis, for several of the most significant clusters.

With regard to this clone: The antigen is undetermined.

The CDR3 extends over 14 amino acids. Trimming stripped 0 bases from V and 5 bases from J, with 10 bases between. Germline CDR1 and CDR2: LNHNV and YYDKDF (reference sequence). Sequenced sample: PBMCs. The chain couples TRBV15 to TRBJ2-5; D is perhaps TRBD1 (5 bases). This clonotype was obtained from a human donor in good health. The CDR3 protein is CATSRDSRVETQYF. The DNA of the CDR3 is TGTGCCACCAGCAGAGATAGCAGGGTGGAGACCCAGTACTTC.